This T cell receptor (beta chain) was recorded in a study of read filtering for tumor transcriptome and immune sequencing. Study as a whole: Transcriptome libraries were built from DNase-treated RNA. Per sample, TCR-region reads ranged about 4 to 10.27 million by IR-seq, roughly 80 to 1,300 by RNA-seq.

At least ten counts were recorded for this clonotype. Its antigen is still unknown. Study-wide findings and caveats: Dropping single-read clonotypes raised IR-seq and RNA-seq shared-clonotype correlation. Sorted CD138-negative bone marrow cells were not purified T cells.

Germline V gene lookup returns CDR1 SQVTM and CDR2 ANQGSEA. V was pared by 5 bases and J by 0 bases, with 10 bases between. The CDR3 is made up of 13 amino acids. Molecular barcoded adaptors covering alpha/delta and beta/gamma chains were used on roughly 400 ng RNA. TCRdb used MiXCR to reprocess the reads, holding one entry per CDR3 protein. The repertoire holds around 38,000 distinct CDR3 sequences, with about 13% as singletons. The sample consisted of a population of CD138-negative cells sorted from bone marrow. This chain uses TRBV29-1 with TRBJ1-1; TRBD1 is a possible D gene (5 bases). The receptor was derived from a donor aged 40 or older with multiple myeloma. In nucleotides, the CDR3 is TGCAGCGTTTCTACAGGACTGAACACTGAAGCTTTCTTT. Translated, it gives CSVSTGLNTEAFF.